This T cell receptor (beta chain) stems from a study of cytomegalovirus exposure and HLA in healthy donors. PCR employed 60 Vbeta and 13 Jbeta primers. Libraries were prepared by immunoSEQ multiplex PCR; TCRdb keeps only in-frame clonotypes and omits some of them. The repertoire holds 130,000 to 150,000 clones, with 80% as singletons. Germline V gene lookup returns CDR1 MGHRA and CDR2 YSYEKL. The CDR3 is made up of 15 amino acids. Germline trimming cut 1 base from V and 4 bases from J; bases unmatched to any gene: 3. Among the donors, all were healthy bone marrow donors. This TCR came from a man aged 40-55 years in good health and CMV-seronegative. The chain employs TRBV4-1 and TRBJ1-1; 10 nucleotides align to TRBD1. The sequenced material came from PBMCs. The CDR3 DNA reads TGCGCCAGCAGCCAAGGGGACAGGGGTGTCACTGAAGCTTTCTTT. Translation gives CASSQGDRGVTEAFF.